This T cell receptor (beta chain) was found in a study of T cell responses to AZD1222 COVID-19 vaccine. Data came from immunoSEQ multiplex PCR; TCRdb stores just in-frame clones and leaves some out. There are some 150,000 clones in the sample; around 88% occur only once, and about 15% lies in the top ten. Germline V gives CDR1 MNHEY, CDR2 SMNVEV (reference sequence). J was trimmed by 2 bases and V by 6 bases; bases with no gene match: 1. CDR3 length equals 14 residues. The chain is built from TRBV27 and TRBJ1-4, with 9 nucleotides matching TRBD1. Here the sequenced sample was peripheral blood, taken on day 0 of AZD1222 vaccination. This TCR derives from an adult in good health. The CDR3 bases are TGTGCCAGCAGGGGACAGGGTACTAATGAAAAACTGTTTTTT. Translation: CASRGQGTNEKLFF.